This TCR beta chain is from a study of cytomegalovirus exposure and HLA in healthy donors. General study findings and limits: Overall, roughly 170 TCR beta chains were annotated as cytomegalovirus-associated. Common viral pathogens were later found to be apparently linked to several of the most significant clusters.

Use of 60 Vbeta and 13 Jbeta primers characterized the PCR. The protocol was immunoSEQ multiplex PCR, while the TCRdb copy is restricted to in-frame clones and leaves out a portion. The sample includes around 150,000 clones, around four fifths of them seen just once. The CDR3 consists of 10 residues. CDR1 and CDR2 (germline): SQVTM, ANQGSEA. Trimming took 1 base from V and 8 from J, leaving 3 bases between them. As concerns this clone: Its specificity is not known.

The sequence was obtained from a man aged 18 to 29 in good health and CMV-seropositive. The chain uses TRBV29-1 and TRBJ2-1; D gene uncertain. The sequenced material came from PBMCs. DNA of the CDR3: TGCAGCGTTGAAGTCTATGAGCAGTTCTTC. It codes for CSVEVYEQFF.